These 25 T cell receptor beta chains were sequenced from one sample in a study of T-cell memory formation after mild COVID-19. Via MiXCR, TCRdb re-called the 5' RACE reads, giving one row per CDR3 protein. The data hold fewer than 450,000 distinct CDR3 sequences, with 24% observed a single time. Source material: PBMCs or a T cell subset sorted from them (not recorded which). These receptor sequences come from an adult woman who had mild COVID-19 (a few samples of this study predate the infection). Cell type and time point are not known.

The V and J genes are TRBV5-5 and TRBJ2-7, with 8 bases lining up with TRBD1. Trimming cost V 0 bases and J 0 bases; bases outside gene matches: 11. Germline CDR1 and CDR2: SGHKS and YYEKEE (reference sequence). The CDR3 is made up of 18 amino acids. The CDR3 bases are TGTGCCAGCAGCTTGGAAATTTCAGGGGGCTTAAGCTCCTACGAGCAGTACTTC. This sequence encodes CASSLEISGGLSSYEQYF. Using reference TRBV5-5 and TRBJ2-7 for the parts outside the CDR3, the full variable domain is DAGVTQSPTHLIKTRGQQVTLRCSPISGHKSVSWYQQVLGQGPQFIFQYYEKEERGRGNFPDRFSARQFPNYSSELNVNALLLGDSALYLCASSLEISGGLSSYEQYFGPGTRLTVT.

This clonotype was picked up a small number of times. This chain uses TRBV4-3 with TRBJ2-7; D is unresolved. Germline assignment: CDR1 LGHNA and CDR2 YSLEER. V lost 2 bases and J 7 bases, leaving 15 bases between the germline ends. CDR3 length: 14 residues. The CDR3 region has the DNA TGCGCCAGCAGCCAACAGACTGGGGTCGGTGAGCAGTACTTC. Protein: CASSQQTGVGEQYF.

This clonotype was detected many times. The J gene is TRBJ2-5, the V gene TRBV10-2; TRBD1 matches at 8 bases. CDR1 and CDR2 from the germline V gene are WSHSY and SAAADI. The junction had 0 bases not matched to a gene; V was cut back by 5 bases and J by 1 base. The CDR3 contains 13 residues. Here the CDR3 reads CASSQGAQETQYF. In nucleotides, the CDR3 is TGCGCCAGCAGTCAGGGGGCCCAAGAGACCCAGTACTTC.

The rearrangement links TRBV6-2 or TRBV6-3 to TRBJ2-7; possible D gene TRBD1, 5 bases. V was trimmed by 6 bases and J by 0 bases, leaving 12 bases between them. The CDR3 runs 14 residues. Germline assignment: CDR1 MNHEY and CDR2 SVGEGT. The CDR3 DNA is TGTGCCAGCAGGTCACAGGCCTTCTCCTACGAGCAGTACTTC. This codes for CASRSQAFSYEQYF.

CDR3 amino acids: CAWSPGPGWGYTF. The CDR3 nucleotides are TGTGCCTGGAGTCCAGGCCCGGGGTGGGGCTACACCTTC. The rearrangement joins TRBV30 to TRBJ1-2, with unresolved D. CDR3 size: 13 residues. Trimming took 2 bases from V and 8 from J, leaving 15 bases between them. The germline V gene has CDR1 GTSNPN and CDR2 SVGIG (reference sequence).

This clonotype was seen at least ten times. The rearrangement links TRBV5-4 to TRBJ2-3, with 7 bases matching TRBD2. CDR1 SGHNT and CDR2 YYREEE come from the germline V gene (reference sequence). This CDR3 spans 13 amino acids. The ends lost 4 bases at V and 5 bases at J; junction bases unmatched: 4. The CDR3 DNA follows: TGTGCCAGCAGCCCGGGGGGAGGAGATACGCAGTATTTT. Translating it yields CASSPGGGDTQYF.

This clonotype was counted only a few times. The rearrangement joins TRBV12-3 or TRBV12-4 to TRBJ1-2, with D maybe TRBD1 (6 bases). The CDR3 has 13 amino acids. Deletions cut 4 bases from V and 6 bases from J, with 12 bases between. The CDR3 DNA sequence: TGTGCCAGCAGTTACCACAGGGAGCATGGCTACACCTTC. Amino acid sequence: CASSYHREHGYTF.

This clonotype was seen only a few times. This sequence joins TRBV7-6 and TRBJ1-5; D is unresolved. Germline V CDR1 and CDR2: SGHVS, FNYEAQ. CDR3 size: 21 residues. V shed 5 bases and J shed 2 bases, with 31 bases lying between them. For the CDR3, the DNA is TGTGCCAGCAGCCTTGGGCGGTTGTTAGGGCGAGGTGGTTATGGCAATCAGCCCCAGCATTTT. Translating gives CASSLGRLLGRGGYGNQPQHF.

This clonotype came up a few times. V usage is TRBV20-1 and J usage is TRBJ1-2; a weak D match, TRBD1 (6 bases). V lost 1 base to trimming and J lost 8 bases, with 17 bases between them. The CDR3 totals 14 residues. Per germline, CDR1 DFQATT and CDR2 SNEGSKA (reference sequence). The DNA for the CDR3 is TGCAGTGCTAGAGGGCCGGGGGGCGCAGAGGGCTACACCTTC. The encoded protein is CSARGPGGAEGYTF.

The chain couples TRBV9 to TRBJ2-1, with 9 bases identical to TRBD1. J was trimmed by 8 bases and V by 4 bases; bases with no gene match: 10. The CDR3 covers 15 residues. Germline CDR1 reads SGDLS; CDR2 reads YYNGEE. In DNA form, the CDR3 reads TGTGCCAGCAGCCCTAGCGACAGGGGGTTCTATGAGCAGTTCTTC. It yields the protein CASSPSDRGFYEQFF.

The chain links TRBV6-5 to TRBJ2-1; 11 nucleotides match TRBD2. The CDR3 spans 16 residues. Germline values: CDR1 MNHEY, CDR2 SVGAGI. Losses at the gene ends were 7 bases for V and 0 bases for J; bases not matched to a gene: 5. For the CDR3, the DNA is TGTGCCAGCACCCGACTAGCGGGGAGCTCCTACAATGAGCAGTTCTTC. This translates into CASTRLAGSSYNEQFF.

There are a few counts of this clonotype. J is TRBJ1-6 and V is TRBV7-2; no firm D call. In germline, CDR1 is SGHTA, CDR2 FQGNSA. This CDR3 spans 15 amino acids. The V and J ends lost 1 base and 7 bases respectively, with 11 bases between them. CDR3 coding DNA: TGTGCCAGCAGCTTAGGGACTTGGCAGAATTCACCCCTCCACTTT. This encodes CASSLGTWQNSPLHF.

In its sample, this clonotype was seen a few times. The V and J genes are TRBV24-1 and TRBJ2-1, with TRBD2 matching 13 bases. J gave up 3 bases and V 1 base, and 8 bases lay outside the gene matches. The CDR3 totals 19 residues. Germline CDR1 and CDR2: KGHDR and SFDVKD. The CDR3 region is CATSDFGTSGVSDYNEQFF. Written as DNA, the CDR3 is TGTGCCACCAGTGATTTTGGGACTAGCGGGGTCTCTGACTACAATGAGCAGTTCTTC.

This clonotype was observed a few times. The chain is built from TRBV6-1 and TRBJ1-1; D not resolved. Germline values: CDR1 MNHNS, CDR2 SASEGT. This CDR3 has 13 residues. V was shortened by 6 bases and J by 1 base, with 9 bases between the two germline ends. The CDR3 DNA sequence: TGTGCCAGCAGCGGCCCCCCGAACACTGAAGCTTTCTTT. This gives the protein CASSGPPNTEAFF.

V and J are TRBV6-5 and TRBJ2-4; 12 bases align to TRBD2. V trimming: 0 bases; J trimming: 11 bases; junction bases outside the gene matches: 11. Germline V gene lookup returns CDR1 MNHEY and CDR2 SVGAGI. CDR3 length: 17 amino acids. The CDR3 reads CASSYSPKTSGRTVQYF. CDR3 DNA: TGTGCCAGCAGTTACTCACCCAAGACTAGCGGGAGAACCGTTCAGTACTTC.

This clonotype occurred a few times. V usage is TRBV20-1 and J usage is TRBJ2-1; 7 bases align to TRBD1. CDR3 length: 14 amino acids. Trimming at V came to 5 bases and at J to 5 bases, leaving 9 bases not matched to a gene. CDR1 and CDR2 from the germline V gene are DFQATT and SNEGSKA (reference sequence). The DNA of the CDR3 is TGCAGTGCTCAGACCGGGACAGCGAACAATGAGCAGTTCTTC. This codes for CSAQTGTANNEQFF.

The chain employs TRBV24-1 and TRBJ1-2, with 10 bases that match TRBD1. J lost 3 bases, V lost 3 bases, and 3 bases had no gene match. Per germline, CDR1 KGHDR and CDR2 SFDVKD. The length of the CDR3 is 15 residues. The CDR3 reads CATSDPGTGDYGYTF. The CDR3 nucleotides read TGTGCCACCAGTGATCCCGGGACAGGGGACTATGGCTACACCTTC.

This clonotype was seen a few times. The chain is built from TRBV29-1 and TRBJ2-2; the match to TRBD1 covers 10 bases. The CDR3 extends over 14 amino acids. Germline CDR1 SQVTM, CDR2 ANQGSEA. V was clipped by 0 bases and J by 7 bases; unmatched bases: 2. CDR3 residues: CSVEEGQGIGELFF. The CDR3 DNA follows: TGCAGCGTTGAAGAGGGACAGGGGATCGGGGAGCTGTTTTTT.

This clonotype was seen a few times. The chain combines TRBV5-6 with TRBJ1-3; D is possibly TRBD1 (5 bases). There are 16 residues in the CDR3. The germline V gene has CDR1 SGHDT and CDR2 YYEEEE. Trimming removed 5 bases from V and 1 base from J, with 16 bases in between. For the CDR3, the DNA is TGTGCCAGCAGTTCGAGGGACGGATTTTCTGGAAACACCATATATTTT. Encoded protein: CASSSRDGFSGNTIYF.

This clonotype was seen repeatedly, ten times or more. The chain carries TRBV6-2 or TRBV6-3 and TRBJ2-5; D ambiguous. Germline V gives CDR1 MNHEY, CDR2 SVGEGT. The ends were cut back, 2 bases at V and 5 bases at J, with 3 bases in the middle. This CDR3 comprises 11 residues. The CDR3 sequence is CASSYAETQYF. CDR3 DNA: TGTGCCAGCAGTTACGCGGAGACCCAGTACTTC.

This chain uses TRBV6-5 with TRBJ2-5, with D possibly matching TRBD2 (6 bases). CDR1 and CDR2 from the germline V gene are MNHEY and SVGAGI. V dropped 5 bases and J dropped 5 bases, with 15 bases sitting between them. The CDR3 loop spans 14 amino acids. CDR3 nucleotide sequence: TGTGCCAGCAGTCAAGCGTCGGAGGGGGAGACCCAGTACTTC. It translates to CASSQASEGETQYF.

The chain carries TRBV3-1 and TRBJ1-2; D unresolved. Germline CDR1 reads LGHDT; CDR2 reads YNNKEL (reference sequence). This CDR3 comprises 15 residues. V was clipped by 3 bases and J by 4 bases, with 15 bases between them. This CDR3 reads CASSHSTKGPYGYTF. In DNA form, the CDR3 reads TGTGCCAGCAGCCATTCTACCAAAGGGCCCTATGGCTACACCTTC.

This clonotype appeared a few times. The genes are TRBV2 and TRBJ2-1; weak D call: TRBD1 (6 bases). CDR1 is SNHLY and CDR2 is FYNNEI in the germline V gene. V lost 4 bases, J lost 4 bases, and 14 bases lay in between. This CDR3 comprises 15 residues. CDR3 nucleotides: TGTGCCAGCAGTGGGGGTAGGGGGTCATACAATGAGCAGTTCTTC. The encoded protein is CASSGGRGSYNEQFF.

The chain couples TRBV7-9 to TRBJ1-6, with no clear D. From germline, CDR1 is SEHNR and CDR2 FQNEAQ (reference sequence). This CDR3 is 15 amino acids long. Trimming removed 5 bases from V and 2 bases from J, with 10 bases in between. The CDR3 here is CASSHRAAYNSPLHF. CDR3 in DNA: TGTGCCAGCAGCCACCGGGCGGCCTATAATTCACCCCTCCACTTT.

Only a few counts were recorded for this clonotype. The chain has TRBV7-2 and TRBJ2-3; D unclear. V lost 0 bases and J lost 10, with 8 bases in between. Germline CDR1 and CDR2: SGHTA and FQGNSA. This CDR3 contains 12 residues. The CDR3 loop is CASSLAASSQYF. DNA of the CDR3: TGTGCCAGCAGCTTAGCGGCGAGTTCGCAGTATTTT.